This T cell receptor (beta chain) comes out of a study of cytomegalovirus exposure and HLA in healthy donors. PCR used 60 Vbeta primers and 13 Jbeta primers. Sequenced by immunoSEQ multiplex PCR; TCRdb stores in-frame clones only, minus some. The repertoire includes under 150,000 clones, around 72% of them detected once, and approximately 1.5% sits in the top ten. The study, taken as a whole, reports: When analyzed later, a missense DCLRE1C variant was found to be linked to TCR beta V- and J-gene trimming. Presence/absence analyses assumed roughly uniform sequencing depth across donors, which may not hold.

Trimming left V 3 bases short and J 7 bases short, with 15 bases between. The CDR3 totals 14 residues. CDR1 is MGHRA, CDR2 YSYEKL, per germline. A remark on this clone: Its specificity is unknown.

The chain combines TRBV4-1 with TRBJ2-5; maybe TRBD2 (6 bases). This receptor was obtained from a woman aged 18 to 35 in good health and CMV-seronegative. The material sequenced was PBMCs. In DNA form, the CDR3 reads TGCGCCAGCAGCCACCTTAGCGGTTCGGGGACCCAGTACTTC. Its translation is CASSHLSGSGTQYF.